A single sample is the source of the 10 T cell receptor beta chains below, sequenced in a study of cytomegalovirus exposure and HLA in healthy donors. PCR involved 60 Vbeta and 13 Jbeta primers. Here immunoSEQ multiplex PCR was the method, and the copy in TCRdb shows in-frame clones only, minus some. The table lists some 180,000 clones, about 90% of them singletons, with approximately 0.23% in the top ten. The sample comprised PBMCs. The source is a girl in the first two years of life in good health and CMV-seronegative.

The chain links TRBV5-1 to TRBJ2-2; 8 bases are shared with TRBD1. The germline V gene has CDR1 SGHRS and CDR2 YFSETQ. With V trimmed by 0 bases and J by 6 bases, 7 bases remained unmatched. This CDR3 spans 16 amino acids. DNA of the CDR3: TGCGCCAGCAGCTTGGTAGGGCAGGGGGCCTCCGGGGAGCTGTTTTTT. Its translation: CASSLVGQGASGELFF. Full variable domain (outside the CDR3, taken from reference TRBV5-1 and TRBJ2-2): KAGVTQTPRYLIKTRGQQVTLSCSPISGHRSVSWYQQTPGQGLQFLFEYFSETQRNKGNFPGRFSGRQFSNSRSEMNVSTLELGDSALYLCASSLVGQGASGELFFGEGSRLTVL.

The gene calls are TRBV5-1 and TRBJ1-2; 8 positions match TRBD1. This CDR3 has 13 amino acids. Trimming cost V 4 bases and J 6 bases; bases outside gene matches: 5. CDR1 SGHRS and CDR2 YFSETQ come from the germline V gene. Here the CDR3 DNA reads TGCGCCAGCAGCCTCCAGGGGGCAGATGGCTACACCTTC. This codes for CASSLQGADGYTF. Combining the CDR3 with reference TRBV5-1 and TRBJ1-2 gives the whole variable domain KAGVTQTPRYLIKTRGQQVTLSCSPISGHRSVSWYQQTPGQGLQFLFEYFSETQRNKGNFPGRFSGRQFSNSRSEMNVSTLELGDSALYLCASSLQGADGYTFGSGTRLTVV.

The rearrangement uses TRBV28 and TRBJ2-7, with 7 bases fitting TRBD1. From germline, CDR1 is MDHEN and CDR2 SYDVKM. The CDR3 is 14 amino acids. The V and J ends lost 6 bases and 4 bases, in that order; junction bases with no gene match: 9. CDR3 DNA sequence: TGTGCCAGCAGAGGAGACAGGGTACTATACGAGCAGTACTTC. Amino acid sequence: CASRGDRVLYEQYF.

Only one count was recorded for this clone. The rearrangement joins TRBV7-9 to TRBJ2-1; tentatively, D is TRBD1 (6 bases). The V end was cut by 4 bases, the J end by 3 bases, with 10 bases between. This CDR3 has 14 residues. Germline lookup yields CDR1 SEHNR and CDR2 FQNEAQ (reference sequence). CDR3 DNA: TGTGCCAGCAGCTACCGGACAGACTACAATGAGCAGTTCTTC. This gives the protein CASSYRTDYNEQFF.

The CDR3 DNA reads as TGTGCCACCAGCCAGGGGTGGACTAACTATGGCTACACCTTC. This translates into CATSQGWTNYGYTF. The V gene is TRBV15, the J gene TRBJ1-2; the D gene is possibly TRBD1 (6 bases). The CDR3 sequence is 14 residues long. V lost 5 bases to trimming and J lost 0 bases, with 10 bases between them. Per germline, CDR1 LNHNV and CDR2 YYDKDF (reference sequence).

The CDR3 DNA follows: TGTGCCAGCAGCCCACAAACTGGACAGGGGAGCTACGAGCAGTACTTC. Amino acid sequence: CASSPQTGQGSYEQYF. The chain couples TRBV7-2 to TRBJ2-7, with 9 bases lining up with TRBD1. From germline, CDR1 is SGHTA and CDR2 FQGNSA. The CDR3 sequence is 16 residues long. After removal of 5 bases from V and 3 bases from J, the junction contained 11 bases not matched to a gene.

This chain links TRBV5-4 with TRBJ2-1, with 9 bases that match TRBD2. The ends lost 2 bases at V and 5 bases at J; junction bases unmatched: 5. The CDR3 has 15 residues. Per germline, CDR1 SGHNT and CDR2 YYREEE (reference sequence). The CDR3 nucleotides read TGTGCCAGCAGCTTAGGGGGACTAGCAGACAATGAGCAGTTCTTC. Translated: CASSLGGLADNEQFF.

The J gene is TRBJ1-2, the V gene TRBV19, with TRBD1 as a possible D gene (6 bases). Per germline, CDR1 LNHDA and CDR2 SQIVND (reference sequence). V was trimmed by 7 bases and J by 5 bases, leaving 11 bases between them. CDR3 length equals 12 residues. The CDR3 is CASNTGPYGYTF. CDR3 DNA: TGTGCCAGTAATACAGGGCCTTATGGCTACACCTTC.

Only one count was recorded for this clone. The chain uses TRBV6-5 and TRBJ2-5, with 7 positions matching TRBD1. The J call may not be correct, given that the DNA end is closer to TRBJ2-7. The CDR3 sequence is 16 residues long. CDR1 and CDR2 (germline): MNHEY, SVGAGI. The CDR3 loop is CASSYSMGQKTYEQYF. CDR3 DNA: TGTGCCAGCAGTTACTCGATGGGACAGAAGACCTACGAGCAGTACTTC.

This chain connects TRBV7-2 to TRBJ2-7; 9 bases are a match to TRBD2. V trimming: 4 bases; J trimming: 6 bases; junction bases outside the gene matches: 7. This CDR3 spans 14 amino acids. CDR1 is SGHTA and CDR2 is FQGNSA in the germline V gene. CDR3 loop: CASSWGSGRCEQYF. CDR3 in DNA: TGTGCCAGCAGCTGGGGTAGCGGGAGATGCGAGCAGTACTTC.